The 4 T cell receptor beta chains below were found in one sample sequenced in a study of vaccination and CD4 T cells after COVID-19 (dated by TCRdb to between 2020 and 2023). The sample's treatment or condition, from its label and the paper: roughly ten-day PBMC culture with coronavirus spike peptide pools or control peptides (ViraFEST assay). The receptor library was made with PCR. Instrument used: Illumina iSeq 100. At the Johns Hopkins FTIC core, DNA from the cultured CD4+ T cells underwent TCR sequencing with the Oncomine TCR Beta short-read assay. The public sequencing data were trimmed at Q25 with fastp and processed into clonotypes with MiXCR by TCRdb, which kept only in-frame beta chains. Each record represents a unique CDR3 protein, reported with the most common genes and DNA among its rows. Within this sample are around 20,000 distinct CDR3 sequences, with 40% to 60% of them counted one time only. The ten largest clones take up about 9.4% of the sample.

Their antigen targets remain unknown. The sequencing here drew on CD4+ T cells from blood, cultured in vitro, taken before SARS-CoV-2 vaccination. These receptors came from a human donor who had recovered from COVID-19.

This clonotype was seen more than once but under ten times. The chain uses TRBV7-9 and TRBJ1-5; perhaps TRBD1 as D (5 bases). Germline V gene lookup returns CDR1 SEHNR and CDR2 FQNEAQ (reference sequence). The CDR3 extends over 12 amino acids. The germline V and J ends were trimmed by 5 bases and 7 bases, with 9 bases remaining between them. CDR3 DNA: TGTGCCAGCAGCGGGACGGACCAGCCCCAGCATTTT. It specifies CASSGTDQPQHF. Full variable domain (rest looked up from reference TRBV7-9 and TRBJ1-5): DTGVSQNPRHKITKRGQNVTFRCDPISEHNRLYWYRQTLGQGPEFLTYFQNEAQLEKSRLLSDRFSAERPKGSFSTLEIQRTEQGDSAMYLCASSGTDQPQHFGDGTRLSIL.

Relative to its sample, this clonotype is medium-sized. The chain couples TRBV20-1 to TRBJ1-1; a possible D gene is TRBD1 (5 bases). The ends were cut back, 2 bases at V and 9 bases at J, with 31 bases in the middle. Germline V CDR1 and CDR2: DFQATT, SNEGSKA (reference sequence). This CDR3 has 18 residues. The CDR3: CSARPQFIRDPSFRKAFF. The CDR3, as DNA: TGCAGTGCTAGACCGCAATTTATCCGGGACCCCTCTTTTCGAAAAGCTTTCTTT.

This rearrangement joins TRBV19 to TRBJ1-5; TRBD1 might be the D (5 bases). From germline, CDR1 is LNHDA and CDR2 SQIVND (reference sequence). The CDR3 totals 16 residues. V was clipped by 3 bases and J by 7 bases, with 19 bases between them. The CDR3 loop reads CASSISGGWRHQPQHF. Here the CDR3 DNA reads TGTGCCAGTAGTATCTCGGGGGGGTGGCGGCACCAGCCCCAGCATTTT.

V usage is TRBV28 and J usage is TRBJ2-5; 14 positions agree with TRBD2. CDR1 and CDR2 (germline): MDHEN, SYDVKM. V was clipped by 5 bases and J by 4 bases; unmatched bases: 3. The CDR3 is 15 amino acids. The CDR3 DNA sequence: TGTGCCAGCAGTCAGGGACTAGCGGGGGCAGAGACCCAGTACTTC. Translated: CASSQGLAGAETQYF.